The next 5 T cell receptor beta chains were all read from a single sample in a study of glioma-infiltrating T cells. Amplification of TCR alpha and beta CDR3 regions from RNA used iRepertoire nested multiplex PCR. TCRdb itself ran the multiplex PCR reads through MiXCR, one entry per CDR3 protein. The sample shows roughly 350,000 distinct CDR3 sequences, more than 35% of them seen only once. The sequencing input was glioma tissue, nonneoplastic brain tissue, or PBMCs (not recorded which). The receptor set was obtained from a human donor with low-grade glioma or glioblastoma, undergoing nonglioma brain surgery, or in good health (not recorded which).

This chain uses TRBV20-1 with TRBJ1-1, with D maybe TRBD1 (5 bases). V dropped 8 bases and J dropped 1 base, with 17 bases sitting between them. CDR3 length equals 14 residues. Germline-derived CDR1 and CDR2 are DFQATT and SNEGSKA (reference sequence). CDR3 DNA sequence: TGCAGTTACCTGTGGGGGACGGCGAACACTGAAGCTTTCTTT. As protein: CSYLWGTANTEAFF.

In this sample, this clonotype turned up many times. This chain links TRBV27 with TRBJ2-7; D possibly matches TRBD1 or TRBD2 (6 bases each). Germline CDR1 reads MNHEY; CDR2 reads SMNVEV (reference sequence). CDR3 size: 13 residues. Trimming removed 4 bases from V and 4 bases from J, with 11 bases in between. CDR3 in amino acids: CASSYGGKYEQYF. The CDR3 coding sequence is TGTGCCAGCAGTTACGGGGGCAAGTACGAGCAGTACTTC.

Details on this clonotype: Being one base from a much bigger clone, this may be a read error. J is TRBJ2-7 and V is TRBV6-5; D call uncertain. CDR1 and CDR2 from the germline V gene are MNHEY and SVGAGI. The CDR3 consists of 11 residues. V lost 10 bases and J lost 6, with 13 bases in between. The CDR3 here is CATSACGEQYF. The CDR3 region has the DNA TGTGCCACATCCGCATGTGGCGAGCAGTACTTC.

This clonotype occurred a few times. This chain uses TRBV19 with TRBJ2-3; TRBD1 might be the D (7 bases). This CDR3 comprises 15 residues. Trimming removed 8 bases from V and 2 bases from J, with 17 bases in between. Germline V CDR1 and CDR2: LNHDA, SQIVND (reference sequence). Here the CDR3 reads CASSVAGGSTDTQYF. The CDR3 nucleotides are TGTGCCAGTTCGGTGGCAGGGGGGTCCACAGATACGCAGTATTTT.

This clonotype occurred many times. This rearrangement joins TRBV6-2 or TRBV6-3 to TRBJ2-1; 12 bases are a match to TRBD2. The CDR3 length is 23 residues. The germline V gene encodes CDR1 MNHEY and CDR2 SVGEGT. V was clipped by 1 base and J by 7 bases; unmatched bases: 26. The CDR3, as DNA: TGTGCCAGCAGTTACTACGGTGCGGTGGAGGGTCCTAGCGGGAGGGCCAAATGGAATGAGCAGTTCTTC. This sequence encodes CASSYYGAVEGPSGRAKWNEQFF.